The clone carrying this TCR beta chain turned up a few times. The antigen remains unidentified. This entry is derived from a study of T-cell memory formation after mild COVID-19. The overall study: TCR clusters largely stayed donor specific.

Whole-study results and caveats: Prior to infection, memory already included some responding clones, suggesting cross-reactive memory joined. The second-wave clones peaking on day 37 were not confirmed as SARS-CoV-2-specific. Most CD4+ clones that shrank were in CM and EM, while CD8+ ones turned up in EMRA.

Germline V gene lookup returns CDR1 SEHNR and CDR2 FQNEAQ (reference sequence). CDR3 length equals 14 residues. Trimming took 0 bases from V and 8 from J; bases not matched to a gene: 6. TCRdb itself ran the 5' RACE reads through MiXCR, one entry per CDR3 protein. The sample has around 90,000 distinct CDR3 sequences; roughly 15% are singletons. This TCR came from a man aged 18 to 30 who had mild COVID-19 (a few samples of this study predate the infection). Cell type and time point are not known. The sequenced sample consisted of PBMCs or a T cell subset sorted from them (not recorded which). This rearrangement joins TRBV7-9 to TRBJ1-2, with 7 bases that match TRBD1. CDR3 residues: CASSLAGQPRGYTF. The CDR3 DNA sequence: TGTGCCAGCAGCTTAGCGGGACAGCCGAGAGGCTACACCTTC.